This TCR beta chain was sequenced during a study of blood T cell repertoires in COVID-19. This CDR3 comprises 13 residues. The junction had 7 bases not matched to a gene; V was cut back by 6 bases and J by 6 bases. Germline V CDR1 and CDR2: SNHLY, FYNNEI. The method was immunoSEQ multiplex PCR; TCRdb's version includes in-frame clones alone and lacks a portion of them. Altogether approximately 220,000 clones are present, around 85% being singletons, with the ten largest covering about 8%. The receptor was isolated from a woman of 80 years or more with acute or convalescent COVID-19. Source material: peripheral blood. The rearrangement uses TRBV2 and TRBJ1-1; TRBD1 matches 7 bases. This CDR3 is CASRETGLAEAFF. CDR3 bases: TGTGCCAGCAGAGAGACAGGGTTGGCTGAAGCTTTCTTT. The whole variable domain, filled in from reference TRBV2 and TRBJ1-1, reads EPEVTQTPSHQVTQMGQEVILRCVPISNHLYFYWYRQILGQKVEFLVSFYNNEISEKSEIFDDQFSVERPDGSNFTLKIRSTKLEDSAMYFCASRETGLAEAFFGQGTRLTVV.